This T cell receptor beta chain was captured by sequencing in a study of Tregs in tolerant kidney transplant recipients. A note on this clone: Its matching antigen is unknown. Read data end 3 residues before the CDR3 end; the end is taken from the germline J gene.

Mixed chimerism was transient after nonmyeloablative marrow transplants from related graft donors. CD4+CD25+CD127- Tregs, CD4+CD25- non-Tregs, CD4 and CD8 cells were sorted. The CDR3 contains 14 residues. V was cut by 3 bases and J by 3 bases, with 11 bases left in between. Germline V gene data show CDR1 as ENHRY and CDR2 as SYGVKD. Method: immunoSEQ multiplex PCR; TCRdb's copy keeps in-frame clones and lacks some. Seen in this sample are 15,000 or so clones; the ten most common clones hold roughly a quarter. Regarding the study as a whole: In tolerant patients, donor-specific Tregs outgrew total Tregs, suggesting antigen-driven expansion. Few patients were studied, so findings need validation in larger groups. Nucleotide sequences could not be compared across some patients' samples due to primer changes.

The clonotype originates from a human patient who received a combined kidney and bone marrow transplant. Part of the T cell pool may stem from the graft donor. This sequence joins TRBV10-3 and TRBJ1-1, with D hard to call. This sample comprised CD8+ T cells from blood (PBMCs), obtained 6 months after the transplant. CDR3 DNA (partial): TGTGCCATCAGTGATCGGCGGGGTGACACTGAA. Translating it yields CAISDRRGDTE. The whole CDR3 reads CAISDRRGDTEAFF.